This T cell receptor (beta chain) was sequenced in a study of beta chain features in type 1 diabetes. Study conclusions and caveats: The influence of HLA type on TCRB rearrangement stayed undetermined. Type 1 diabetes patients showed a moderate but significant shortening of TCRB CDR3s in all four CD4+ subsets.

This clone turned up a few times. Its antigen is still unknown. The authors took one heparinised blood draw, averaging approximately 110 mL, from each donor. Isolated RNA was reverse transcribed in full, so expressed TCRB transcripts were sequenced. Naive, central memory and regulatory T cell samples averaged around 3.3 million reads. The data were produced by immunoSEQ multiplex PCR, yet TCRdb's version contains in-frame clones alone and is incomplete. The sample shows approximately 250,000 clones, about a tenth of them seen only once. This CDR3 spans 15 amino acids. The germline V and J ends were trimmed by 6 bases and 0 bases, with 9 bases remaining between them. Germline V lookup: CDR1 ENHRY, CDR2 SYGVKD.

The specimen sequenced was naive CD4+ T cells from blood. The receptor comes from a man aged 25 to 40 with type 1 diabetes. J is TRBJ2-6 and V is TRBV10-3, with D unclear. DNA of the CDR3: TGTGCCATCAGCCAGGAAAACTCTGGGGCCAACGTCCTGACTTTC. It codes for CAISQENSGANVLTF.